A single sample gave rise to the 24 T cell receptor beta chains below, sequenced in a study of T-cell memory formation after mild COVID-19 (dated by TCRdb to 2020 to 2023). The library was produced with 5' RACE. The instrument given in TCRdb is Illumina NovaSeq 6000. Clones were called with MiXCR by TCRdb after fastp trimmed the public reads at Q25, and only in-frame beta chains were retained. CDR3 protein duplicates are merged, each entry listing the most common genes and DNA. This sample is represented by around 50,000 distinct CDR3 sequences; 12% of them were singletons. The ten most abundant clones make up about 24% of the sample. Sequencing input: PBMCs or a T cell subset sorted from them (not recorded which). These receptors came from a young man who had mild COVID-19 (a few samples of this study predate the infection). The sample titles of this study are shuffled in the database, so cell type and time point are left out; the donor was told from shared clones.

This clonotype was counted a few times. The chain joins TRBV10-3 to TRBJ1-1, with 10 nucleotides matching TRBD1. The CDR3 sequence is 13 residues long. CDR1 is ENHRY and CDR2 is SYGVKD in the germline V gene. Trimming took 5 bases from V and 4 from J; bases not matched to a gene: 1. The CDR3 is CAISRTGGTEAFF. Here the CDR3 DNA reads TGTGCCATCAGTCGGACAGGGGGCACTGAAGCTTTCTTT.

This chain uses TRBV7-3 with TRBJ2-7; D call uncertain. The CDR3 has 12 residues. The V gene's germline CDR1 is SGHTA and CDR2 FQGTGA. V lost 8 bases and J 5 bases, leaving 13 bases between the germline ends. CDR3 residues: CASYPSEDEQYF. The CDR3 region has the DNA TGTGCCAGCTACCCCTCAGAGGACGAGCAGTACTTC. Full variable domain (remainder filled in from reference TRBV7-3 and TRBJ2-7): GAGVSQTPSNKVTEKGKYVELRCDPISGHTALYWYRQSLGQGPEFLIYFQGTGAADDSGLPNDRFFAVRPEGSVSTLKIQRTERGDSAVYLCASYPSEDEQYFGPGTRLTVT.

This clonotype ranks as medium-sized. This chain joins TRBV19 and TRBJ1-1; D remains ambiguous. V dropped 8 bases and J dropped 5 bases, with 9 bases sitting between them. CDR3 size: 11 residues. Germline V lookup: CDR1 LNHDA, CDR2 SQIVND (reference sequence). The CDR3 nucleotides are TGTGCCAGTGGACGTGGTACTGAAGCTTTCTTT. Translation: CASGRGTEAFF.

This clonotype was found many times. The genes are TRBV12-3 or TRBV12-4 and TRBJ2-1, with TRBD2 matching 7 bases. The J segment lost 7 bases and the V segment lost 8 bases, leaving 8 bases of the junction unmatched. The CDR3 is 13 amino acids. The CDR3 spells CASFERGENEQFF. For the CDR3, the DNA is TGTGCCAGCTTCGAGCGGGGTGAGAATGAGCAGTTCTTC.

This clonotype has a handful of counts. This rearrangement joins TRBV6-5 to TRBJ1-1; D perhaps matches TRBD1 (5 bases). V gave up 2 bases and J gave up 1 base, with 8 bases separating them. Looked up from germline, CDR1 is MNHEY and CDR2 is SVGAGI. The length of the CDR3 is 14 residues. The CDR3 sequence is CASSYRTPNTEAFF. The CDR3 region has the DNA TGTGCCAGCAGTTACCGGACACCGAACACTGAAGCTTTCTTT.

In its sample, this clonotype is medium-sized (0.01 to 0.1%). The chain uses TRBV7-9 and TRBJ2-5, with D perhaps TRBD1 (6 bases). This CDR3 is 16 amino acids long. From germline, CDR1 is SEHNR and CDR2 FQNEAQ (reference sequence). Trimming took 0 bases from V and 1 from J, leaving 12 bases between them. The CDR3, as DNA: TGTGCCAGCAGCTTAGCGGGGGCCATCCTCCAAGAGACCCAGTACTTC. Amino acids: CASSLAGAILQETQYF.

This clonotype showed up just a few times. This chain joins TRBV7-8 and TRBJ1-1, with D uncertain. This CDR3 region has 14 residues. Trimming took off 3 bases at V and 5 bases at J, with 13 bases between the two ends. Germline V gives CDR1 SGHVS, CDR2 FQNEAQ. The CDR3: CASSLDPMGTEAFF. DNA for the CDR3: TGTGCCAGCAGCTTGGACCCCATGGGTACTGAAGCTTTCTTT.

The chain combines TRBV7-9 with TRBJ1-1, with a possible D match to TRBD1 (6 bases). This CDR3 has 14 amino acids. CDR1 SEHNR and CDR2 FQNEAQ come from the germline V gene (reference sequence). Trimming took 3 bases from V and 4 from J, leaving 12 bases between them. The CDR3 DNA reads as TGTGCCAGCAGCTTCGCGGCCAGGGGCACTGAAGCTTTCTTT. Its translation is CASSFAARGTEAFF.

Written as DNA, the CDR3 is TGTGCCAGCAATCAGGGGGCGGAAAACTATGGCTACACCTTC. As protein: CASNQGAENYGYTF. This sequence joins TRBV12-3 or TRBV12-4 and TRBJ1-2; 8 bases line up with TRBD1. The V gene end was trimmed by 7 bases and the J gene end by 2 bases; junction bases not matched to a gene: 6. This CDR3 is built from 14 residues.

V and J are TRBV5-1 and TRBJ2-2, with 12 nucleotides matching TRBD2. With V trimmed by 3 bases and J by 2 bases, 2 bases remained unmatched. This CDR3 is 16 amino acids long. Germline V gene sequence: CDR1 SGHRS, CDR2 YFSETQ. The CDR3 spells CASSWTSGANTGELFF. The CDR3, as DNA: TGCGCCAGCAGCTGGACTAGCGGGGCCAACACCGGGGAGCTGTTTTTT. Looking up the rest from reference TRBV5-1 and TRBJ2-2 gives the full variable domain: KAGVTQTPRYLIKTRGQQVTLSCSPISGHRSVSWYQQTPGQGLQFLFEYFSETQRNKGNFPGRFSGRQFSNSRSEMNVSTLELGDSALYLCASSWTSGANTGELFFGEGSRLTVL.

This clonotype appeared a few times. The V and J genes are TRBV28 and TRBJ1-3, with a possible D match to TRBD1 (5 bases). The germline CDR1 and CDR2 sequences are MDHEN and SYDVKM. Between the trimmed V and J ends, which lost 9 bases and 0 bases, there was a span of 9 bases. The CDR3 length is 13 residues. The CDR3 loop reads CASFRVSGNTIYF. The CDR3, as DNA: TGTGCCAGTTTCAGGGTCTCTGGAAACACCATATATTTT. Based on the CDR3 plus reference TRBV28 and TRBJ1-3, the full variable domain is DVKVTQSSRYLVKRTGEKVFLECVQDMDHENMFWYRQDPGLGLRLIYFSYDVKMKEKGDIPEGYSVSREKKERFSLILESASTNQTSMYLCASFRVSGNTIYFGEGSWLTVV.

This rearrangement joins TRBV12-3 or TRBV12-4 to TRBJ1-5; 9 bases map to TRBD1. V was pared by 6 bases and J by 6 bases, with 6 bases of the junction left unmatched. The CDR3 spans 14 residues. The CDR3 coding sequence is TGTGCCAGCAGGGGAACAGGGGGCATTCAGCCCCAGCATTTT. It encodes CASRGTGGIQPQHF.

By sample share, this clonotype is medium-sized (0.01 to 0.1%). The V and J genes are TRBV20-1 and TRBJ1-5; D gene uncertain. Between the trimmed V and J ends, which lost 0 bases and 4 bases, there was a span of 10 bases. Germline lookup yields CDR1 DFQATT and CDR2 SNEGSKA (reference sequence). CDR3 length equals 14 residues. CDR3 coding DNA: TGCAGTGCTAGAGATTTGCCGGGTAATCAGCCCCAGCATTTT. This translates into CSARDLPGNQPQHF.

CDR3 coding DNA: TGCAGTGCTAGAGGAACAGGGGGAGACACCATATATTTT. It encodes CSARGTGGDTIYF. The chain uses TRBV20-1 and TRBJ1-3, with TRBD1 matching over 8 bases. This CDR3 contains 13 residues. Germline V gene lookup returns CDR1 DFQATT and CDR2 SNEGSKA (reference sequence). The V and J ends lost 1 base and 8 bases, in that order; junction bases with no gene match: 4.

A few counts support this clonotype. The V gene is TRBV11-1, the J gene TRBJ2-1; the match to TRBD2 covers 9 bases. Germline-derived CDR1 and CDR2 are SGHAT and FQDESV (reference sequence). V was pared by 4 bases and J by 4 bases, with 23 bases of the junction left unmatched. The CDR3 has 21 residues. The chain's CDR3 is CASSSPRPGTDLAGTYNEQFF. CDR3 sequence (DNA): TGTGCCAGCAGCTCACCAAGGCCCGGGACAGATCTAGCGGGGACTTACAATGAGCAGTTCTTC.

This chain links TRBV29-1 with TRBJ2-1, with unresolved D. Trimming removed 2 bases at V and 1 base at J, with 9 bases between. This CDR3 has 14 residues. CDR1 is SQVTM and CDR2 is ANQGSEA in the germline V gene. The DNA for the CDR3 is TGCAGCGTTGAAACGATTAGGTCCTACAATGAGCAGTTCTTC. Amino acids: CSVETIRSYNEQFF.

A word on this clonotype: At one end the junction does not follow the germline gene, possibly because of a read error. J is TRBJ2-6 and V is TRBV5-1; D ambiguous. In germline, CDR1 is SGHRS, CDR2 YFSETQ. There are 18 residues in the CDR3. CDR3 nucleotide sequence: TGCGCCAGCAGCGAAGAACTCAGGATAACCTCTGGGGACAACGTCCTGACTTTC. The encoded protein is CASSEELRITSGDNVLTF.

This clonotype appeared many times. V usage is TRBV5-6 and J usage is TRBJ2-3; either TRBD1 or TRBD2 may supply D (6 bases each). The CDR3 has 15 residues. The V and J ends lost 5 bases and 0 bases respectively, with 13 bases between them. Germline V gives CDR1 SGHDT, CDR2 YYEEEE. The CDR3 is CASSQTGASTDTQYF. The CDR3 region has the DNA TGTGCCAGCAGTCAAACGGGGGCAAGCACAGATACGCAGTATTTT.

The chain uses TRBV7-8 and TRBJ1-5; the D is unclear. Trimming removed 2 bases at V and 7 bases at J, with 12 bases between. The CDR3 length is 14 residues. Germline CDR1 and CDR2: SGHVS and FQNEAQ. The CDR3, as DNA: TGTGCCAGCAGCTTAACGTGGAAGGAACAGCCCCAGCATTTT. Its protein is CASSLTWKEQPQHF. The variable domain in full, with the rest retrieved from reference TRBV7-8 and TRBJ1-5, is GAGVSQSPRYKVAKRGQDVALRCDPISGHVSLFWYQQALGQGPEFLTYFQNEAQLDKSGLPSDRFFAERPEGSVSTLKIQRTQQEDSAVYLCASSLTWKEQPQHFGDGTRLSIL.

This clonotype counts as medium-sized (0.01 to 0.1%). The J gene is TRBJ2-1, the V gene TRBV7-2; 10 nucleotides match TRBD2. Germline V CDR1 and CDR2: SGHTA, FQGNSA. V trimming: 3 bases; J trimming: 7 bases; junction bases outside the gene matches: 12. This CDR3 is 17 amino acids long. The CDR3 DNA reads TGTGCCAGCAGCTTTCTTGTAGCGGGGGGCCGCTCAAATGAGCAGTTCTTC. It is translated as CASSFLVAGGRSNEQFF.

J is TRBJ1-3 and V is TRBV7-8, with D unclear. Germline lookup yields CDR1 SGHVS and CDR2 FQNEAQ. The CDR3 is made up of 14 amino acids. Trimming removed 2 bases from V and 2 bases from J, with 7 bases in between. This CDR3 is CASSLTQPGNTIYF. The CDR3 coding sequence is TGTGCCAGCAGCTTAACCCAGCCTGGAAACACCATATATTTT.

This chain joins TRBV20-1 and TRBJ2-2; possible D gene TRBD1, 5 bases. The germline V gene encodes CDR1 DFQATT and CDR2 SNEGSKA (reference sequence). V dropped 1 base and J dropped 3 bases, with 15 bases sitting between them. This CDR3 is 16 amino acids long. CDR3 sequence: CSARGPALQDTGELFF. The CDR3 nucleotides read TGCAGTGCTAGAGGCCCAGCCTTACAGGACACCGGGGAGCTGTTTTTT.

This clonotype was counted ten times or more. V and J are TRBV7-2 and TRBJ2-7; D perhaps matches TRBD2 (5 bases). The V gene's germline CDR1 is SGHTA and CDR2 FQGNSA. The CDR3 is 13 amino acids. V was pared by 1 base and J by 5 bases, with 9 bases between. DNA of the CDR3: TGTGCCAGCAGCTTAGAAGCGGAAAACGAGCAGTACGTC. Translation: CASSLEAENEQYV.

In the case of this clonotype: A read error may produce the germline difference seen at one junction end. This chain joins TRBV4-3 and TRBJ1-4; no firm D call. Germline values: CDR1 LGHNA, CDR2 YSLEER. The CDR3 extends over 14 amino acids. CDR3 DNA sequence: TGCGCCAGCAGCCAAGATCGAACAGCCCGGAAACTGATTTTT. Translation gives CASSQDRTARKLIF.